Listed below are T cell receptor beta chains from one sample, sequenced in a study of beta chain features in type 1 diabetes. Generated by immunoSEQ multiplex PCR, the TCRdb table keeps only in-frame clones and is missing some. Here the sample spans about 120,000 clones, about 15% being singletons. The sample consisted of central memory CD4+ T cells from blood. The receptor set was obtained from a man under 40 with type 1 diabetes. The CDR3 runs from the conserved cysteine through the conserved F or W. D genes are given only for firm matches. Size values are once, few and many counts, or a class for expanded clones, and some rows have none.

j_gene: TRBJ1-2; abundance: -; d_gene: -; v_gene: TRBV7-9; CDR3aa: CASSSGSGQGTYGYTF; CDR3nt: TGTGCCAGCAGCTCGGGCTCGGGTCAGGGTACCTATGGCTACACCTTC
j_gene: TRBJ1-5; abundance: -; d_gene: -; v_gene: TRBV9; CDR3aa: CASSQESNQPQHF; CDR3nt: TGTGCCAGCAGTCAGGAAAGCAATCAGCCCCAGCATTTT
j_gene: TRBJ2-4; abundance: many; d_gene: -; v_gene: TRBV27; CDR3aa: CASRLGSLNGENIQYF; CDR3nt: TGTGCCAGCAGGCTAGGAAGTCTAAACGGGGAAAACATTCAGTACTTC
j_gene: TRBJ2-2; abundance: few; d_gene: -; v_gene: TRBV29-1; CDR3aa: CSVGGGETTGELFF; CDR3nt: TGCAGCGTTGGCGGGGGCGAAACAACCGGGGAGCTGTTTTTT
j_gene: TRBJ2-3; abundance: -; d_gene: TRBD1; v_gene: TRBV4-3; CDR3aa: CASSPRTGSYTQYF; CDR3nt: TGCGCCAGCAGTCCCAGGACAGGGTCATATACGCAGTATTTT
j_gene: TRBJ2-3; abundance: -; d_gene: TRBD2; v_gene: TRBV6-1; CDR3aa: CAISDNSGGSADTQYF; CDR3nt: TGTGCCATCAGTGATAATAGCGGGGGGTCAGCGGATACGCAGTATTTT
j_gene: TRBJ1-5; abundance: many; d_gene: -; v_gene: TRBV28; CDR3aa: CASRYGAPNYSNQPQHF; CDR3nt: TGTGCCAGCAGGTACGGGGCCCCGAATTATAGCAATCAGCCCCAGCATTTT
j_gene: TRBJ1-4; abundance: few; d_gene: TRBD1; v_gene: TRBV7-9; CDR3aa: CASSLTGGNEKLFF; CDR3nt: TGTGCCAGCAGCCTGACAGGGGGTAATGAAAAACTGTTTTTT
j_gene: TRBJ2-5; abundance: -; d_gene: TRBD1; v_gene: TRBV4-2; CDR3aa: CASSPGQGLETQYF; CDR3nt: TGTGCCAGCAGCCCCGGACAGGGACTAGAGACCCAGTACTTC
j_gene: TRBJ2-7; abundance: few; d_gene: -; v_gene: TRBV5-4; CDR3aa: CASSQAITGAYEQYF; CDR3nt: TGCGCCAGCAGCCAAGCCATTACAGGTGCCTACGAGCAGTACTTC
j_gene: TRBJ2-3; abundance: few; d_gene: -; v_gene: TRBV28; CDR3aa: CASSRTGTDTQYF; CDR3nt: TGTGCCAGCAGTAGGACTGGGACAGATACGCAGTATTTT
j_gene: TRBJ1-3; abundance: few; d_gene: -; v_gene: TRBV7-9; CDR3aa: CASSLPIQAAGNTIYF; CDR3nt: TGTGCCAGCAGCCTCCCAATCCAGGCGGCTGGAAACACCATATATTTT
j_gene: TRBJ1-1; abundance: -; d_gene: -; v_gene: TRBV6-1; CDR3aa: CASSEGQKRGTEAFF; CDR3nt: TGTGCCAGCAGTGAAGGACAGAAACGGGGCACTGAAGCTTTCTTT
j_gene: TRBJ1-4; abundance: few; d_gene: TRBD1; v_gene: TRBV5-1; CDR3aa: CASSPGQAINEKLFF; CDR3nt: TGCGCCAGCAGCCCCGGACAGGCGATTAATGAAAAACTGTTTTTT
j_gene: TRBJ2-6; abundance: -; d_gene: -; v_gene: TRBV5-1; CDR3aa: CASSRSASGANVLTF; CDR3nt: TGCGCCAGCAGCCGATCAGCGAGTGGGGCCAACGTCCTGACTTTC
j_gene: TRBJ2-6; abundance: -; d_gene: TRBD1; v_gene: TRBV11-1; CDR3aa: CASTRDSVAGANVLTF; CDR3nt: TGTGCCAGCACCCGGGACAGCGTAGCCGGGGCCAACGTCCTGACTTTC
j_gene: TRBJ2-3; abundance: once; d_gene: TRBD1; v_gene: TRBV6-6; CDR3aa: CASSYKGAGDTQYF; CDR3nt: TGTGCCAGCAGTTACAAGGGGGCGGGAGATACGCAGTATTTT
j_gene: TRBJ2-1; abundance: -; d_gene: TRBD2; v_gene: TRBV4-2; CDR3aa: CASSPWNSGGISYNEQFF; CDR3nt: TGTGCCAGCAGCCCCTGGAATAGCGGGGGAATATCCTACAATGAGCAGTTCTTC
j_gene: TRBJ2-7; abundance: -; d_gene: TRBD1; v_gene: TRBV9; CDR3aa: CASSPRGQGSSYEQYF; CDR3nt: TGTGCCAGCAGCCCACGGGGACAGGGTAGCTCCTACGAGCAGTACTTC
j_gene: TRBJ2-2; abundance: few; d_gene: -; v_gene: TRBV30; CDR3aa: CPWSGGMSDTGELFF; CDR3nt: TGTCCCTGGAGTGGAGGGATGTCGGACACCGGGGAGCTGTTTTTT
j_gene: TRBJ2-1; abundance: -; d_gene: TRBD2; v_gene: TRBV7-8; CDR3aa: CASSIVAGAAYNEQFF; CDR3nt: TGTGCCAGCAGCATCGTAGCGGGGGCTGCCTACAATGAGCAGTTCTTC
j_gene: TRBJ2-2; abundance: few; d_gene: TRBD1; v_gene: TRBV6-6; CDR3aa: CASIWDRGITGELFF; CDR3nt: TGTGCCAGCATCTGGGACAGGGGGATCACCGGGGAGCTGTTTTTT
j_gene: TRBJ1-1; abundance: -; d_gene: -; v_gene: TRBV14; CDR3aa: CASSQGWEGAEAFF; CDR3nt: TGTGCCAGCAGCCAAGGATGGGAGGGCGCTGAAGCTTTCTTT
j_gene: TRBJ2-7; abundance: few; d_gene: TRBD1; v_gene: TRBV19; CDR3aa: CASSTGADWGYEQYF; CDR3nt: TGTGCCAGCTCCACAGGGGCCGATTGGGGCTACGAGCAGTACTTC
j_gene: TRBJ2-3; abundance: -; d_gene: -; v_gene: TRBV9; CDR3aa: CASSVRVAGTDTQYF; CDR3nt: TGTGCCAGCAGCGTAAGGGTAGCGGGCACAGATACGCAGTATTTT
j_gene: TRBJ2-7; abundance: many; d_gene: TRBD2; v_gene: TRBV29-1; CDR3aa: CSGRLAGDEQYF; CDR3nt: TGCAGCGGGCGGCTAGCGGGGGACGAGCAGTACTTC
j_gene: TRBJ1-1; abundance: many; d_gene: -; v_gene: TRBV7-9; CDR3aa: CASSSAKAGSSSAFF; CDR3nt: TGTGCCAGCAGCTCCGCGAAGGCAGGTAGTTCTTCAGCTTTCTTT
j_gene: TRBJ2-2; abundance: -; d_gene: -; v_gene: TRBV7-2; CDR3aa: CASSPVVFLGAGELFF; CDR3nt: TGTGCCAGCAGCCCGGTAGTTTTTCTGGGCGCCGGGGAGCTGTTTTTT
j_gene: TRBJ2-1; abundance: -; d_gene: -; v_gene: TRBV13; CDR3aa: CASSLGDRAYNEQFF; CDR3nt: TGTGCCAGCAGCTTAGGGGACAGAGCTTACAATGAGCAGTTCTTC
j_gene: TRBJ2-3; abundance: few; d_gene: TRBD1; v_gene: TRBV9; CDR3aa: CASSPRTGDTQYF; CDR3nt: TGTGCCAGCAGCCCTCGGACAGGGGATACGCAGTATTTT
j_gene: TRBJ2-7; abundance: -; d_gene: TRBD1; v_gene: TRBV7-2; CDR3aa: CASSSGQGPYEQYF; CDR3nt: TGTGCCAGCAGTTCCGGACAGGGACCCTACGAGCAGTACTTC
j_gene: TRBJ2-3; abundance: few; d_gene: TRBD2; v_gene: TRBV7-2; CDR3aa: CASSFAGGVGTDTQYF; CDR3nt: TGTGCCAGCAGCTTTGCCGGGGGGGTCGGCACAGATACGCAGTATTTT
j_gene: TRBJ2-7; abundance: -; d_gene: -; v_gene: TRBV18; CDR3aa: CASSPPYRTYEQYF; CDR3nt: TGTGCCAGCTCACCACCGTACAGAACCTACGAGCAGTACTTC
j_gene: TRBJ2-1; abundance: -; d_gene: TRBD1; v_gene: TRBV7-3; CDR3aa: CASSLSGTGPNEQFF; CDR3nt: TGTGCCAGCAGCTTAAGTGGGACAGGGCCCAATGAGCAGTTCTTC
j_gene: TRBJ1-2; abundance: few; d_gene: -; v_gene: TRBV29-1; CDR3aa: CSVTMTGVYGYTF; CDR3nt: TGCAGCGTCACCATGACAGGAGTCTATGGCTACACCTTC
j_gene: TRBJ2-3; abundance: few; d_gene: TRBD2; v_gene: TRBV6-1; CDR3aa: CASRKTSRIADTQYF; CDR3nt: TGTGCCAGCAGAAAGACTAGCCGTATCGCAGATACGCAGTATTTT
j_gene: TRBJ2-7; abundance: few; d_gene: -; v_gene: TRBV28; CDR3aa: CASSAWGAGYEQYF; CDR3nt: TGTGCCAGCAGTGCTTGGGGGGCCGGCTACGAGCAGTACTTC
j_gene: TRBJ1-4; abundance: few; d_gene: -; v_gene: TRBV4-1; CDR3aa: CASSQRGPGFF; CDR3nt: TGCGCCAGCAGCCAAAGGGGCCCGGGGTTTTTT
j_gene: TRBJ2-1; abundance: few; d_gene: -; v_gene: TRBV9; CDR3aa: CASSVGPGSQYEQFF; CDR3nt: TGTGCCAGCAGCGTAGGACCGGGTTCACAATATGAGCAGTTCTTC
j_gene: TRBJ2-3; abundance: few; d_gene: -; v_gene: TRBV7-2; CDR3aa: CASSLSSSDTQYF; CDR3nt: TGTGCCAGCAGCTTATCGAGCTCAGATACGCAGTATTTT
j_gene: TRBJ2-4; abundance: -; d_gene: -; v_gene: TRBV7-2; CDR3aa: CASAKEGPLRNIQYF; CDR3nt: TGTGCCAGCGCCAAAGAGGGTCCCCTCAGGAACATTCAGTACTTC
j_gene: TRBJ2-3; abundance: -; d_gene: -; v_gene: TRBV6-5; CDR3aa: CASRPNSVFTDTQYF; CDR3nt: TGTGCCAGCAGGCCGAATAGCGTTTTCACAGATACGCAGTATTTT
j_gene: TRBJ2-4; abundance: -; d_gene: TRBD1; v_gene: TRBV7-2; CDR3aa: CASSLNVAGQAYF; CDR3nt: TGTGCCAGCAGCTTAAACGTGGCGGGACAGGCTTACTTC
j_gene: TRBJ2-3; abundance: few; d_gene: TRBD1; v_gene: TRBV5-1; CDR3aa: CASSTGQVADTQYF; CDR3nt: TGCGCCAGCAGCACGGGACAGGTAGCAGATACGCAGTATTTT
j_gene: TRBJ2-7; abundance: few; d_gene: -; v_gene: TRBV7-2; CDR3aa: CASSPYGSGSYEQYF; CDR3nt: TGTGCCAGCAGCCCGTATGGTAGCGGCTCCTACGAGCAGTACTTC
j_gene: TRBJ1-2; abundance: -; d_gene: -; v_gene: TRBV6-1; CDR3aa: CAISESAGILANYGYTF; CDR3nt: TGTGCCATCAGTGAGTCGGCAGGGATATTAGCTAACTATGGCTACACCTTC
j_gene: TRBJ2-5; abundance: few; d_gene: -; v_gene: TRBV29-1; CDR3aa: CSVGTQETQYF; CDR3nt: TGCAGCGTCGGGACCCAAGAGACCCAGTACTTC
j_gene: TRBJ2-7; abundance: few; d_gene: -; v_gene: TRBV29-1; CDR3aa: CSVGDQGREQYF; CDR3nt: TGCAGCGTAGGAGATCAGGGTCGCGAGCAGTACTTC
j_gene: TRBJ2-6; abundance: few; d_gene: -; v_gene: TRBV7-8; CDR3aa: CASRQGYSGANVLTF; CDR3nt: TGTGCCAGCAGACAGGGTTACTCTGGGGCCAACGTCCTGACTTTC
j_gene: TRBJ2-3; abundance: -; d_gene: TRBD1; v_gene: TRBV18; CDR3aa: CASSPGQGPADTQYF; CDR3nt: TGTGCCAGCTCACCAGGACAGGGCCCGGCAGATACGCAGTATTTT
j_gene: TRBJ1-2; abundance: -; d_gene: TRBD1; v_gene: TRBV7-2; CDR3aa: CASIPTGPFYGYTF; CDR3nt: TGTGCCAGCATCCCGACAGGGCCATTCTATGGCTACACCTTC
j_gene: TRBJ1-1; abundance: few; d_gene: -; v_gene: TRBV7-2; CDR3aa: CASSLGSNTEAFF; CDR3nt: TGTGCCAGCAGCTTAGGATCCAACACTGAAGCTTTCTTT
j_gene: TRBJ2-7; abundance: -; d_gene: -; v_gene: TRBV7-2; CDR3aa: CASSLGLVAGSNEQYF; CDR3nt: TGTGCCAGCAGCTTGGGGTTGGTGGCGGGGTCCAACGAGCAGTACTTC
j_gene: TRBJ2-7; abundance: many; d_gene: -; v_gene: TRBV10-3; CDR3aa: CATTPGPTTYEQYF; CDR3nt: TGTGCCACGACACCGGGACCTACGACCTACGAGCAGTACTTC
j_gene: TRBJ1-1; abundance: few; d_gene: -; v_gene: TRBV6-5; CDR3aa: CASSYQVNTEAFF; CDR3nt: TGTGCCAGCAGTTACCAAGTGAACACTGAAGCTTTCTTT
j_gene: TRBJ2-1; abundance: few; d_gene: -; v_gene: TRBV28; CDR3aa: CASSTIGRSYNEQFF; CDR3nt: TGTGCCAGCAGTACCATCGGACGATCCTACAATGAGCAGTTCTTC
j_gene: TRBJ2-4; abundance: -; d_gene: -; v_gene: TRBV9; CDR3aa: CASSISDRTDIQYF; CDR3nt: TGTGCCAGCAGCATCTCTGACCGGACGGACATTCAGTACTTC
j_gene: TRBJ1-2; abundance: -; d_gene: TRBD1; v_gene: TRBV6-1; CDR3aa: CASSEGQGYGYTF; CDR3nt: TGTGCCAGCAGCGAGGGACAGGGTTATGGCTACACCTTC